Each of the 20 T cell receptor beta chains below was sequenced from the same sample in a study of cytomegalovirus exposure and HLA in healthy donors. Amplification used 60 Vbeta primers and 13 Jbeta primers. Generated by immunoSEQ multiplex PCR, the TCRdb table keeps only in-frame clones and is missing some. Among 110,000 or so clones listed, approximately 75% were seen once. Sequenced: PBMCs. These TCRs come from a man aged 45-65 years in good health and CMV-seropositive.

The V gene is TRBV9, the J gene TRBJ1-1; D is uncertain. Germline CDR1 and CDR2: SGDLS and YYNGEE. This CDR3 is 16 amino acids long. The germline V and J ends were trimmed by 4 bases and 4 bases, with 20 bases remaining between them. The DNA of the CDR3 is TGTGCCAGCAGCCGTAGTCTAGTTCAGAGATCCACTGAAGCTTTCTTT. Residues: CASSRSLVQRSTEAFF.

This clone was observed a single time. The chain uses TRBV29-1 and TRBJ2-3; 8 bases align to TRBD2. Germline values: CDR1 SQVTM, CDR2 ANQGSEA. CDR3 length equals 14 residues. V was clipped by 6 bases and J by 2 bases; unmatched bases: 7. The CDR3 loop is CSVESGGFTDTQYF. The DNA for the CDR3 is TGCAGCGTGGAGTCGGGAGGGTTCACAGATACGCAGTATTTT.

This sequence joins TRBV6-1 and TRBJ1-4; D possibly corresponds to TRBD1 (6 bases). Germline assignment: CDR1 MNHNS and CDR2 SASEGT. Trimming removed 11 bases from V and 0 bases from J, with 13 bases in between. The CDR3 is 14 amino acids. The CDR3 nucleotides read TGTGCCGGGGGGGCCCATGCAACTAATGAAAAACTGTTTTTT. Amino acid sequence: CAGGAHATNEKLFF.

V gene TRBV2 combines with J gene TRBJ1-6; 7 bases are a match to TRBD1. The CDR3 covers 15 residues. Trimming at V came to 5 bases and at J to 9 bases, leaving 10 bases not matched to a gene. In germline, CDR1 is SNHLY, CDR2 FYNNEI. CDR3 loop: CASSPLEGASSPLHF. The CDR3 nucleotides read TGTGCCAGCAGTCCCCTTGAGGGGGCGAGTTCACCCCTCCACTTT.

This sequence joins TRBV5-8 and TRBJ2-7, with 9 bases lining up with TRBD1. V lost 3 bases and J lost 6; bases outside the gene matches: 10. The CDR3 runs 15 residues. CDR1 and CDR2 (germline): SGHTS, YDEGEE. CDR3 residues: CASSWNPGQGREQYF. DNA of the CDR3: TGTGCCAGCAGCTGGAACCCGGGACAGGGTCGCGAGCAGTACTTC.

J is TRBJ2-5 and V is TRBV18, with TRBD1 matching 10 bases. The DNA end is more similar to TRBJ2-7, so the J call may be wrong. The CDR3 is 14 amino acids. CDR1 and CDR2 (germline): KGHSH, LQKENI. DNA of the CDR3: TGTGCCACCAAGGGCACTGGGACAGGGGTCGAGCAGTACTTC. This codes for CATKGTGTGVEQYF.

This clone appeared once. This chain joins TRBV9 and TRBJ1-6; 9 nucleotides line up with TRBD1. V was clipped by 0 bases and J by 9 bases; unmatched bases: 16. Germline V gene sequence: CDR1 SGDLS, CDR2 YYNGEE. The CDR3 loop spans 19 amino acids. The chain's CDR3 is CASSVDSRTGERLTSPLHF. The CDR3 coding sequence is TGTGCCAGCAGCGTAGACTCCCGGACAGGGGAACGTCTTACTTCACCCCTCCACTTT.

The CDR3 protein is CASSLIGALDEKLFF. DNA of the CDR3: TGTGCCAGCAGCTTAATAGGGGCGCTAGATGAAAAACTGTTTTTT. The chain is built from TRBV7-9 and TRBJ1-4, with a weak D call TRBD1 (5 bases). The CDR3 runs to 15 residues. Germline CDR1 and CDR2: SEHNR and FQNEAQ (reference sequence). V lost 2 bases and J lost 6, with 13 bases in between.

The chain recombines TRBV6-1 with TRBJ2-1, with D hard to call. Germline V gene sequence: CDR1 MNHNS, CDR2 SASEGT. The CDR3 sequence is 11 residues long. With 11 bases removed from V and 4 bases from J, the gap between germline ends came to 9 bases. DNA for the CDR3: TGTGCCGGTTCTAGTTACAATGAGCAGTTCTTC. It translates to CAGSSYNEQFF.

The J gene is TRBJ2-1, the V gene TRBV29-1, with TRBD2 matching 12 bases. The CDR3 runs to 15 residues. Per the germline V gene, CDR1 is SQVTM and CDR2 is ANQGSEA. J gave up 5 bases and V 5 bases, and 7 bases lay outside the gene matches. The CDR3 DNA is TGCAGCGTTAAGACTAGCGGGGGACTTAACAATGAGCAGTTCTTC. Protein sequence: CSVKTSGGLNNEQFF.

The chain uses TRBV7-2 and TRBJ2-7; D remains ambiguous. V gave up 0 bases and J gave up 7 bases, with 10 bases separating them. CDR1 SGHTA and CDR2 FQGNSA come from the germline V gene. The CDR3 runs to 13 residues. The DNA of the CDR3 is TGTGCCAGCAGCTTAGCGGGCGTGACGGAGCAGTACTTC. Its translation: CASSLAGVTEQYF. Using reference TRBV7-2 and TRBJ2-7 for the parts outside the CDR3, the full variable domain is GAGVSQSPSNKVTEKGKDVELRCDPISGHTALYWYRQSLGQGLEFLIYFQGNSAPDKSGLPSDRFSAERTGGSVSTLTIQRTQQEDSAVYLCASSLAGVTEQYFGPGTRLTVT.

A single count supports this clone. The V gene is TRBV25-1, the J gene TRBJ2-7, with no clear D. The CDR3 sequence is 15 residues long. Germline values: CDR1 MGHDK, CDR2 SYGVNS. The V end lost 7 bases, the J end lost 0 bases, and 16 bases lay between the germline ends. CDR3 in DNA: TGTGCCAGCACCCCCTCTGCAGCAGGCTCCTACGAGCAGTACTTC. This translates into CASTPSAAGSYEQYF.

CDR3 protein: CASSRQGAEKPQHF. The CDR3 DNA follows: TGTGCCAGCAGCCGTCAGGGGGCGGAAAAGCCCCAGCATTTT. The gene calls are TRBV2 and TRBJ1-5; 8 bases are a match to TRBD1. The CDR3 runs 14 residues. Trimming cost V 6 bases and J 8 bases; bases outside gene matches: 9. Germline CDR1 is SNHLY and CDR2 is FYNNEI.

This sequence joins TRBV27 and TRBJ1-3; perhaps TRBD1 as D (6 bases). The CDR3 runs to 15 residues. With 5 bases removed from V and 3 bases from J, the gap between germline ends came to 14 bases. Per the germline V gene, CDR1 is MNHEY and CDR2 is SMNVEV (reference sequence). DNA for the CDR3: TGTGCCAGCAGTCCTTCCGGGACATATGGAAACACCATATATTTT. Encoded protein: CASSPSGTYGNTIYF.

The V and J genes are TRBV5-4 and TRBJ2-7; 16 nucleotides line up with TRBD2. This CDR3 is built from 16 residues. The germline CDR1 and CDR2 sequences are SGHNT and YYREEE (reference sequence). With V trimmed by 4 bases and J by 7 bases, 8 bases remained unmatched. This chain's CDR3 is CASSPGTSGRVREQYF. The CDR3, as DNA: TGTGCCAGCAGCCCGGGGACTAGCGGGAGGGTGCGGGAGCAGTACTTC.

This clone was observed a handful of times. The gene calls are TRBV6-1 and TRBJ1-1; 11 bases line up with TRBD1. The germline V gene has CDR1 MNHNS and CDR2 SASEGT. CDR3 length: 14 residues. The V gene end was trimmed by 7 bases and the J gene end by 4 bases; junction bases not matched to a gene: 5. CDR3: CASIPDRGRTEAFF. CDR3 bases: TGTGCCAGCATACCGGACAGGGGGCGCACTGAAGCTTTCTTT.

The rearrangement joins TRBV28 to TRBJ2-3; unclear D gene. The length of the CDR3 is 12 residues. Trimming took off 6 bases at V and 3 bases at J, with 7 bases between the two ends. Germline V gene lookup returns CDR1 MDHEN and CDR2 SYDVKM. The CDR3 sequence: CASSSRTDTQYF. CDR3 DNA sequence: TGTGCCAGCAGCTCTCGGACAGATACGCAGTATTTT.

Notes on this clone: A junction boundary mismatches the germline segment, possibly from a read error. The chain uses TRBV10-3 and TRBJ2-2; TRBD1 is a possible D gene (5 bases). CDR1 ENHRY and CDR2 SYGVKD come from the germline V gene. The CDR3 is made up of 14 amino acids. The CDR3 loop reads CATGGQTNTGELFF. Written as DNA, the CDR3 is TGCGCTACGGGTGGACAAACGAACACCGGGGAGCTGTTTTTT.

This clone has just a few counts. The rearrangement links TRBV7-9 to TRBJ2-3; D is perhaps TRBD2 (6 bases). V dropped 4 bases and J dropped 1 base, with 12 bases sitting between them. The CDR3 is 15 residues long. Germline V gene sequence: CDR1 SEHNR, CDR2 FQNEAQ (reference sequence). The CDR3 spells CASSSRLEGTDTQYF. CDR3 coding DNA: TGTGCCAGCAGCTCGAGACTAGAAGGCACAGATACGCAGTATTTT.

The gene calls are TRBV4-1 and TRBJ1-6; no reliable D call. Germline CDR1 is MGHRA and CDR2 is YSYEKL. This CDR3 is 15 amino acids long. The germline V and J ends were trimmed by 0 bases and 10 bases, with 13 bases remaining between them. The CDR3 nucleotides are TGCGCCAGCAGCCAAGATAAGCCTACGGGGTCACCCCTCCACTTT. It codes for CASSQDKPTGSPLHF.